One and the same sample provided the 9 T cell receptor beta chains below, sequenced in a study of blood T cell repertoires in COVID-19. Sequencing used immunoSEQ multiplex PCR; TCRdb keeps in-frame clones, though not all of them. Of roughly 160,000 clones listed, about four fifths are singletons. Sequencing was performed on peripheral blood. These TCRs come from a man younger than 35 with active or convalescent COVID-19.

V and J are TRBV27 and TRBJ2-7; weak D call: TRBD1 (6 bases). CDR1 and CDR2 from the germline V gene are MNHEY and SMNVEV (reference sequence). This CDR3 has 14 amino acids. The V and J ends lost 4 bases and 1 base respectively, with 11 bases between them. CDR3 bases: TGTGCCAGCAGTTCTACAGGGTATTCCTACGAGCAGTACTTC. It specifies CASSSTGYSYEQYF.

This clone occurred a few times. V gene TRBV15 combines with J gene TRBJ1-5, with a weak D call TRBD1 (5 bases). The V and J ends lost 3 bases and 2 bases respectively, with 11 bases between them. The CDR3 runs 15 residues. Germline V CDR1 and CDR2: LNHNV, YYDKDF (reference sequence). The CDR3 region is CATSRWGEGNQPQHF. The DNA of the CDR3 is TGTGCCACCAGCAGGTGGGGGGAGGGCAATCAGCCCCAGCATTTT.

This clone was found a few times. The chain recombines TRBV6-2 or TRBV6-3 with TRBJ2-7, with TRBD1 matching 7 bases. The CDR3 consists of 17 residues. Germline CDR1 is MNHEY and CDR2 is SVGEGT. V dropped 0 bases and J dropped 8; count of bases not matched to a gene: 16. The CDR3 DNA is TGTGCCAGCAGTTACTCGAAGGGTGGGACAGCCTCGTCTCAGCAGTACTTC. Amino acid sequence: CASSYSKGGTASSQQYF.

The V and J genes are TRBV5-6 and TRBJ1-6; maybe TRBD1 (5 bases). V dropped 5 bases and J dropped 4 bases, with 16 bases sitting between them. The CDR3 extends over 16 amino acids. The germline V gene encodes CDR1 SGHDT and CDR2 YYEEEE. CDR3 DNA sequence: TGTGCCAGCAGTCCAGGGAAGGGTTTTTATAATTCACCCCTCCACTTT. Translation gives CASSPGKGFYNSPLHF.

As DNA, the CDR3 is TGTGCCAGCATAGGACAGACGGGGGGCTACACCTTC. It codes for CASIGQTGGYTF. The gene calls are TRBV28 and TRBJ1-2; weak D call: TRBD1 (6 bases). The CDR3 is 12 amino acids. The V and J ends lost 7 bases and 8 bases respectively, with 14 bases between them. CDR1 and CDR2 from the germline V gene are MDHEN and SYDVKM.

This clone has only a few counts. The chain has TRBV4-1 and TRBJ2-1; 8 bases fit TRBD2. V was clipped by 2 bases and J by 5 bases; unmatched bases: 11. The CDR3 extends over 17 amino acids. Germline values: CDR1 MGHRA, CDR2 YSYEKL. The DNA for the CDR3 is TGCGCCAGCAGCCAAAATCGTTGGCGGGGGGTTAACAATGAGCAGTTCTTC. Translated, it gives CASSQNRWRGVNNEQFF.

This clone was detected only a few times. As DNA, the CDR3 is TGTGCCAGCAGCTTAGCGCTGATGGGGGCGGCTAATGAAAAACTGTTTTTT. It translates to CASSLALMGAANEKLFF. The J gene is TRBJ1-4, the V gene TRBV7-8, with TRBD1 as a possible D gene (6 bases). The CDR3 is made up of 17 amino acids. Trimming left V 0 bases short and J 3 bases short, with 14 bases between. Germline V gives CDR1 SGHVS, CDR2 FQNEAQ.

DNA of the CDR3: TGTGCCAGCAGCGGAATACCTAGCGGCTACGAGCAGTACTTC. Encoded protein: CASSGIPSGYEQYF. This rearrangement joins TRBV9 to TRBJ2-7; 7 bases line up with TRBD2. Germline CDR1 and CDR2: SGDLS and YYNGEE. Trimming at V came to 3 bases and at J to 3 bases, leaving 6 bases not matched to a gene. The CDR3 runs 14 residues. The variable domain in full, completed from reference TRBV9 and TRBJ2-7, reads DSGVTQTPKHLITATGQRVTLRCSPRSGDLSVYWYQQSLDQGLQFLIQYYNGEERAKGNILERFSAQQFPDLHSELNLSSLELGDSALYFCASSGIPSGYEQYFGPGTRLTVT.

The rearrangement uses TRBV19 and TRBJ2-5, with D perhaps matching TRBD2 (5 bases). Deletions cut 4 bases from V and 7 bases from J, with 13 bases between. From germline, CDR1 is LNHDA and CDR2 SQIVND (reference sequence). CDR3 length equals 13 residues. CDR3 sequence: CASSNNIEGTQYF. The CDR3 DNA sequence: TGTGCCAGTAGTAACAATATCGAGGGGACCCAGTACTTC.